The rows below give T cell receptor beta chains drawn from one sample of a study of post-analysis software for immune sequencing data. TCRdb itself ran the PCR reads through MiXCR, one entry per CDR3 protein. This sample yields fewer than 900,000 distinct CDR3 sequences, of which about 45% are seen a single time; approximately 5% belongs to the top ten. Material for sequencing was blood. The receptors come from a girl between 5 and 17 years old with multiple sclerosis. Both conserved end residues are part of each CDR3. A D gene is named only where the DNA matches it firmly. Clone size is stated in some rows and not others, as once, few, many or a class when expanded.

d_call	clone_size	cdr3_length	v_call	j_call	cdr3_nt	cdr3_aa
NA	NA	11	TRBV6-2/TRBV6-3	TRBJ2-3	TGTGCCAGCAGCCAATCAGATACGCAGTATTTT	CASSQSDTQYF
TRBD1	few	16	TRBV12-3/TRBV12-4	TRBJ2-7	TGTGCCAGCAGCTTAGGGGGACAGACCTTTCTATACGAGCAGTACTTC	CASSLGGQTFLYEQYF
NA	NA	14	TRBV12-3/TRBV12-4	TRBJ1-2	TGTGCCAGCAACCCCCAGGGACGGGGAGGTGGCTACACCTTC	CASNPQGRGGGYTF
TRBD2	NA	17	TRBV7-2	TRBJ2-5	TGTGCCAGCAGCCTCCTCGGACTAGCACCTAAAGGGGAGACCCAGTACTTC	CASSLLGLAPKGETQYF
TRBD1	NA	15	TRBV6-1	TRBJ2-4	TGTGCCAGCACCCCGAATCGACAGGGGGTAGGGGAGCAGTACTTC	CASTPNRQGVGEQYF
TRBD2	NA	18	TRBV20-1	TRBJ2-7	TGCAGTGCTAGAGATCAAAAAGGGGCGGGAGTCTCCTACAATGAGCAGTACTTC	CSARDQKGAGVSYNEQYF
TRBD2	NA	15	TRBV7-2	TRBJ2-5	TGTGCCAGCAGCTTAGAGGCTAGCGGTCCGGGGACCCAGTACTTC	CASSLEASGPGTQYF
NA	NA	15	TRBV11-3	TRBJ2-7	TGTGCCAGCAGCCCGTTGTTGCTGGGGACCTACGAGCAGTACTTC	CASSPLLLGTYEQYF
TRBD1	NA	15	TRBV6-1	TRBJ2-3	TGTACCAGCAGAATGGGACAGGGGGCATCGGATACGCAGTATTTT	CTSRMGQGASDTQYF
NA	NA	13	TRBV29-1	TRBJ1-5	TGCAGCGTGAGAAGGGGCGAAAATCAGCCCCAGCATTTT	CSVRRGENQPQHF